Each of the 4 T cell receptor beta chains below was sequenced from the same sample in a study of blood T cell repertoires in COVID-19. Method: immunoSEQ multiplex PCR; TCRdb's copy keeps in-frame clones and lacks some. This repertoire shows 450,000 or so clones, around 90% found once; its top ten account for about 0.91%. Sequenced: peripheral blood. The source of these receptors is a man aged 18 to 30 with COVID-19, enrolled during active disease.

The chain combines TRBV11-3 with TRBJ2-3, with D perhaps matching TRBD2 (6 bases). The CDR3 runs to 16 residues. V was shortened by 6 bases and J by 2 bases, with 18 bases between the two germline ends. Germline V lookup: CDR1 SGHNT, CDR2 YENEEA. DNA for the CDR3: TGTGCCAGCAGAAGGAGGGCGGAGGGGTTCACAGATACGCAGTATTTT. This codes for CASRRRAEGFTDTQYF.

V and J are TRBV6-6 and TRBJ1-4; 9 bases agree with TRBD1. There are 12 residues in the CDR3. V shed 6 bases and J 17 bases; nucleotides not matched to a gene: 10. CDR1 is MNHNY, CDR2 SVGAGI, per germline (reference sequence). The CDR3 sequence: CASSPGQGRFFF. CDR3 in DNA: TGTGCCAGCAGCCCGGGACAGGGCAGATTCTTTTTT.

The chain is built from TRBV27 and TRBJ2-3; the D is unclear. Trimming pared 2 bases from V and 2 bases from J, leaving 8 bases between. CDR3 length equals 14 residues. Germline CDR1 MNHEY, CDR2 SMNVEV (reference sequence). CDR3 sequence: CASSLSLNTDTQYF. In nucleotides, the CDR3 is TGTGCCAGCAGTTTAAGCCTGAACACAGATACGCAGTATTTT.

The genes are TRBV5-1 and TRBJ1-2; D gene unclear. Germline V gene lookup returns CDR1 SGHRS and CDR2 YFSETQ. The V and J ends lost 3 bases and 2 bases respectively, with 23 bases between them. The CDR3 consists of 18 residues. CDR3 residues: CASSSSGIPNRANYGYTF. The CDR3 DNA follows: TGCGCCAGCAGCTCCTCCGGGATCCCTAATCGAGCGAACTATGGCTACACCTTC.